This T cell receptor (beta chain) was sequenced during a study of T-cell reconstitution after alpha-beta-depleted transplantation in children. A TCRbeta library incorporating unique molecular identifiers was prepared. TCRdb reprocessed the PCR reads via MiXCR and lists one record per CDR3 protein. The data hold roughly 500,000 distinct CDR3 sequences, with approximately 20% observed a single time. Germline V CDR1 and CDR2: SGHAT, FQDESV (reference sequence). Deletions cut 4 bases from V and 3 bases from J, with 25 bases between. CDR3 length equals 19 residues. The genes are TRBV11-1 and TRBJ2-1, with a tentative D call TRBD2 (6 bases). This sequence originates from a human donor who donated a stem cell graft to a child with acute lymphoblastic leukemia. Material: PBMCs from the stem cell graft donor, obtained from the stem cell graft. The CDR3 coding sequence is TGTGCCAGCAGCTCACACTCCGGGCGGGGTAGAGGGTTCTACAATGAGCAGTTCTTC. It translates to CASSSHSGRGRGFYNEQFF.